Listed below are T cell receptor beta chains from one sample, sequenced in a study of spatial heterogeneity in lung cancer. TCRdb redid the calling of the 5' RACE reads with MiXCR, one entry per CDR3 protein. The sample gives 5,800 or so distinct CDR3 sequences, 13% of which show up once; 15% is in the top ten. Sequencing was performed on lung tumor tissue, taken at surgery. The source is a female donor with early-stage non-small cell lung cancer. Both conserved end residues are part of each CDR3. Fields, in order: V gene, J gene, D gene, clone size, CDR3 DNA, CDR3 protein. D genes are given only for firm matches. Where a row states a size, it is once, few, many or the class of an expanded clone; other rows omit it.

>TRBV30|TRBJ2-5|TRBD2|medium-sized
TGTGCCTGGAGTGTAGCGGGAGGGCGAGAGACCCAGTACTTC
CAWSVAGGRETQYF
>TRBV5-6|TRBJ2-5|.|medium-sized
TGTGCCAGCAGCTTGCAGGGGTGGAAACAAGAGACCCAGTACTTC
CASSLQGWKQETQYF
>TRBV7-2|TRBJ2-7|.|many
TGTGCCAGCAGCTTAGCGCATTCGAGTCCCTACGAGCAGTACTTC
CASSLAHSSPYEQYF
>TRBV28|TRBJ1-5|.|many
TGTGCCAGCAGTCCCCTTGTAGGGGGTGGTCAGCCCCAGCATTTT
CASSPLVGGGQPQHF
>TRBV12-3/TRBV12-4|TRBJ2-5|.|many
TGTGCCAGCAGTTATCACAGTGGAGAGACCCAGTACTTC
CASSYHSGETQYF
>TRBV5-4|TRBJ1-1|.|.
TGTGCCAGCCCTCGCTTAGGGCCGCGGAGGGAGAACACTGAAGCTTTCTTT
CASPRLGPRRENTEAFF
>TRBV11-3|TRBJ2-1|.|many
TGTGCCAGCAGCACTAGGGACAATGAGCAGTTCTTC
CASSTRDNEQFF
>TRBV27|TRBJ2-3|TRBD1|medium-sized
TGTGCCAGCAGCCGACAGGGGAAAGAAACAGATACGCAGTATTTT
CASSRQGKETDTQYF
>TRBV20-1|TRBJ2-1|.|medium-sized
TGCAGTGCCCCCCTTGAGAGTTTATCCTACAATGAGCAGTTCTTC
CSAPLESLSYNEQFF
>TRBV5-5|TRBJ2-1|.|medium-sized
TGTGCCAGCAGCCCCGATGGACAGCGGTTTTTTCCGTTCTTC
CASSPDGQRFFPFF
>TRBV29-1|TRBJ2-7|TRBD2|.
TGCAGCGTTGAAGGGGGTACTAGCGGGAGATACGAGCAGTACTTC
CSVEGGTSGRYEQYF
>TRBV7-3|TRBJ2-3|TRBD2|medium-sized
TGTGCCAGCAGCCCATGGAGAGGGGAGGGACCAGATACGCAGTATTTT
CASSPWRGEGPDTQYF
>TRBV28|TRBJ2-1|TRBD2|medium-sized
TGTGCCAGCGCGGGAGGGGGCAATGAGCAGTTCTTC
CASAGGGNEQFF
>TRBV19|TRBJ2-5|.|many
TGTGCCAGTAGAAGTGGACGGGTACCAGGAGAGACCCAGTACTTC
CASRSGRVPGETQYF
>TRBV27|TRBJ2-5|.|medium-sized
TGTGCCAGCAGTCCTACTAATATGGCGGACAGCAGAATGGAGACCCAGTACTTC
CASSPTNMADSRMETQYF
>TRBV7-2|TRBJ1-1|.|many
TGTGCCAGCAGCTTTCCTGGGGCAAGAGCTTTCTTT
CASSFPGARAFF
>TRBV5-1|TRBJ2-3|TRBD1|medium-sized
TGCGCCAGCAGCTCATCCGGGACAGGCACAGATACGCAGTATTTT
CASSSSGTGTDTQYF
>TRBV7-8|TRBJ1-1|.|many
TGTGCCAGCAGCTTAGCTGGGGTACTAGAAGCTTTCTTT
CASSLAGVLEAFF
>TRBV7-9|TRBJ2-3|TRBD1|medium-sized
TGTGCCAGCAGCTCGGGACAGGGTGTCACAGATACGCAGTATTTT
CASSSGQGVTDTQYF
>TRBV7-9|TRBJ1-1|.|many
TGTGCCAGCAGCCTCGACACTGAAGCTTTCTTT
CASSLDTEAFF
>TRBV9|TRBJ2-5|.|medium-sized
TGTGCCAGCAGCGTAGGTCGAGCGGAGACTCAAGAGACCCAGTACTTC
CASSVGRAETQETQYF
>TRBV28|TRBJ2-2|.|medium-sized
TGTGCCAGCAGTTTAGACGGGGAGCTGTTTTTT
CASSLDGELFF
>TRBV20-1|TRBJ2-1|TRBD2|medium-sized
TGCAGTGCTATAGCGGGATCGGCCTACAATGAGCAGTTCTTC
CSAIAGSAYNEQFF
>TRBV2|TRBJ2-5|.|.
TGTGCCAGCAGAGGATTCAGCGGCGAGTACTTC
CASRGFSGEYF
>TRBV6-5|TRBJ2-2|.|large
TGTGCCAGCAGTCGCATTAGGGCGACACCGAACACCGGGGAGCTGTTTTTT
CASSRIRATPNTGELFF
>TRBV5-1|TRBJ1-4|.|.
TGCGCCAGCAGCTTGGGGCAAAGGGCCGAAAAACTGTTTTTT
CASSLGQRAEKLFF
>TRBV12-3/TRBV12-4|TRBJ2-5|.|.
TGTGCCAGCAGCTTACTAGTACGGGAGACCCAGTACTTC
CASSLLVRETQYF
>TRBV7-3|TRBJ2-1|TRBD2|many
TGTGCCAGCAGCCCTAGACTAGCGGGAGACATGAATGAGCAGTTCTTC
CASSPRLAGDMNEQFF
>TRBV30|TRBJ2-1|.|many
TGTGCCTGGAGCGAAGCCTACAATGAGCAGTTCTTC
CAWSEAYNEQFF
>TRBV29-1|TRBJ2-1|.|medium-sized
TGCAGCGTCGAACCGGGTTTGCATGAGCAGTTCTTC
CSVEPGLHEQFF
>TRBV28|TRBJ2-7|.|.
TGTGCCAGCAGTCTAAGGACGGTCGGATCCTACGAGCAGTACTTC
CASSLRTVGSYEQYF
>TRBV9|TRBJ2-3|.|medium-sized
TGTGCCAGCAGCGTAATGACAGATACGCAGTATTTT
CASSVMTDTQYF
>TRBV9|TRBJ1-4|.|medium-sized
TGTGCCAGCAGCGTAGATTTGGGGCCAGGGAGAACGACTAATGAAAAACTGTTTTTT
CASSVDLGPGRTTNEKLFF
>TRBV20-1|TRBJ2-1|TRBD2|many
TGCAGTGCTAGAGCCTTTAGCGGGAGGGCCGTCAGTGAGCAGTTCTTC
CSARAFSGRAVSEQFF
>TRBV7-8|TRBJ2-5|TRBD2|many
TGTGCCAGCATGGCGGGACTAGCGCGAAATACGCAAAAAGAGACCCAGTACTTC
CASMAGLARNTQKETQYF
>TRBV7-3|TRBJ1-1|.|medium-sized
TGTGCCAGCAGCTCGCAGCCGGGAACCGCTTTTGGCATGAACACTGAAGCTTTCTTT
CASSSQPGTAFGMNTEAFF
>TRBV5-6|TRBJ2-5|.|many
TGTGCCAGCAGCTTACGACAAGGGCCCGTGACGGGGGAGACCCAGTACTTC
CASSLRQGPVTGETQYF